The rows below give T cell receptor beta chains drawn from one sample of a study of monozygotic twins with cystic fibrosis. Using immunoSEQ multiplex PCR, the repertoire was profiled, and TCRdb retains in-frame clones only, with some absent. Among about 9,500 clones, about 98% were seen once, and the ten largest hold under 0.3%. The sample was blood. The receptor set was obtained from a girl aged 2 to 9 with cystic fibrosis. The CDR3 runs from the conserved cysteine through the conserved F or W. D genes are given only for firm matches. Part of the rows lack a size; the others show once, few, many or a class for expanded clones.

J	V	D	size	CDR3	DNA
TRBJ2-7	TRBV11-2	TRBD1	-	CASSFSGTGGHEQYF	TGTGCCAGCAGCTTTTCCGGGACAGGGGGGCACGAGCAGTACTTC
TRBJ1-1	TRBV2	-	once	CASSWTENTEAFF	TGTGCCAGCAGCTGGACGGAAAACACTGAAGCTTTCTTT
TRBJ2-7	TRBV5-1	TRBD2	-	CASSWWVAGGPHEQYF	TGCGCCAGCAGCTGGTGGGTAGCGGGAGGGCCTCACGAGCAGTACTTC
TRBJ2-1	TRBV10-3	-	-	CAISGHNEQFF	TGTGCCATCAGTGGGCACAATGAGCAGTTCTTC
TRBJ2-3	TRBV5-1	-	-	CASSLGDGTDTQYF	TGCGCCAGCAGCTTGGGGGACGGCACAGATACGCAGTATTTT
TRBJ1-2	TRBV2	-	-	CARGGLANYGYTF	TGTGCCAGGGGGGGTTTAGCTAACTATGGCTACACCTTC
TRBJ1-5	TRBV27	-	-	CASSEGSGFSNQPQHF	TGTGCCAGCAGTGAGGGATCAGGTTTTAGCAATCAGCCCCAGCATTTT
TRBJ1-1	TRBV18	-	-	CASSPGTGTEAFF	TGTGCCAGCTCACCAGGGACGGGGACGGAGGCTTTCTTT
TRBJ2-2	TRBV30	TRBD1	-	CAWDRAATGELFF	TGTGCCTGGGACAGGGCGGCAACCGGGGAGCTGTTTTTT
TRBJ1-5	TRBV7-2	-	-	CASRLGGNQPQHF	TGTGCCAGCAGATTAGGGGGTAATCAGCCCCAGCATTTT
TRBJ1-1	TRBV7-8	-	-	CASSSIHSRGNTEAFF	TGTGCCAGCAGCTCCATACATAGTCGGGGGAACACTGAAGCTTTCTTT
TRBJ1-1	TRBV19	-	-	CASSIKKNTEAFF	TGTGCCAGTAGTATAAAGAAGAACACTGAAGCTTTCTTT
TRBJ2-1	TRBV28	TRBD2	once	CASSPSGLAGGDSKGVQFF	TGTGCCAGCAGTCCTTCGGGACTAGCGGGAGGGGATTCCAAGGGGGTGCAGTTCTTC
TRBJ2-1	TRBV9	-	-	CASSVVSVDNEQFF	TGTGCCAGCAGCGTAGTTAGCGTCGACAATGAGCAGTTCTTC
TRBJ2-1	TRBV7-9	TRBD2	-	CASSGRDRVMEQFF	TGTGCCAGCAGCGGGAGGGACCGGGTTATGGAGCAGTTCTTC
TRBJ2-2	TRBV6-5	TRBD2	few	CASSFLSGRHTGELFF	TGTGCCAGCAGTTTCCTCAGCGGGAGGCACACCGGGGAGCTGTTTTTT